This TCR beta chain was found in a study of blood T cell repertoires in COVID-19. Study at large: Italy, Spain and the United States were the sources of the convalescent and acute COVID-19 samples. In each case, the material was cDNA or gDNA derived from T cells, B-cell-depleted T cells, or PBMCs.

Individuals drawn from 24 US areas were roughly 18 to 95 years old. Authors' analysis steps: Counts of nucleated cells, estimated from reference gene primer amplification, were obtained. TCRdb's copy holds only in-frame clones and misses some; the assay was immunoSEQ multiplex PCR. Clone size and V and J calls were adopted from that table, with D and trimming inferred from the DNA. The sample includes about 270,000 clones, about 85% of them seen just once. The source material was PBMCs or T cells enriched from blood (not recorded which). This TCR came from a woman in her fifties or sixties who had recovered from COVID-19.

DNA for the CDR3: TGTGCCAGCAGTTCGCGGGAAGTTCTAGATACGCAGTATTTT. As protein: CASSSREVLDTQYF. The genes are TRBV28 and TRBJ2-3, with D possibly matching TRBD2 (6 bases). V lost 4 bases to trimming and J lost 5 bases, with 13 bases between them. This CDR3 region has 14 residues. Germline V CDR1 and CDR2: MDHEN, SYDVKM. The full variable domain, rest sourced from reference TRBV28 and TRBJ2-3, is DVKVTQSSRYLVKRTGEKVFLECVQDMDHENMFWYRQDPGLGLRLIYFSYDVKMKEKGDIPEGYSVSREKKERFSLILESASTNQTSMYLCASSSREVLDTQYFGPGTRLTVL.